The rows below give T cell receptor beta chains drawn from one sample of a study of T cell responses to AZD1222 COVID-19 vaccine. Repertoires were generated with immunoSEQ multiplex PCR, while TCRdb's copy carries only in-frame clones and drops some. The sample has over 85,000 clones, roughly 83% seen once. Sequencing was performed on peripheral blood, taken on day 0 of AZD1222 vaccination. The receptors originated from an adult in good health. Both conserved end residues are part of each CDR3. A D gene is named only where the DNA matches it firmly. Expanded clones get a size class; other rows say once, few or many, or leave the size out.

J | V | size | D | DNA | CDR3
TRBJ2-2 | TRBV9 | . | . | TGTGCCAGCAGCGGATCCCGGACATCCGGCGGGGAGCTGTTTTTT | CASSGSRTSGGELFF
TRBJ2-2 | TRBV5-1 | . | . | TGCGCCAGCAGCTTTCTTCAGGGCTTAGGGGAGCTGTTTTTT | CASSFLQGLGELFF
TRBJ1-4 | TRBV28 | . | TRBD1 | TGTGCCAGCAGCCGCGGGACAGGATTCCTTAATGAAAAACTGTTTTTT | CASSRGTGFLNEKLFF
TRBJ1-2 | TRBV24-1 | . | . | TGTGCCACCAGTGACTCAGGGGTCGGCTACACCTTC | CATSDSGVGYTF
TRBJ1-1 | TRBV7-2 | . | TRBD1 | TGTGCCAGCAGCTTGGGAGACAGGGGTTCTTTCTTT | CASSLGDRGSFF
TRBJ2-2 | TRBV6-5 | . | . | TGTGCCAGCAGTATCGGGACTTGGAACACCGGGGAGCTGTTTTTT | CASSIGTWNTGELFF
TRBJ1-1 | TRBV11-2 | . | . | TGTGCCAGCAGCTTAGCCCCTGGAAGCACTGAAGCTTTCTTT | CASSLAPGSTEAFF
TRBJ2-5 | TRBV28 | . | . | TGTGCCAGCAGTTTATGGCAGGGTAAAGAGACCCAGTACTTC | CASSLWQGKETQYF
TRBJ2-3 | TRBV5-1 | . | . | TGCGCCAGCAGCTCCACGGGTCCCACAGATACGCAGTATTTT | CASSSTGPTDTQYF
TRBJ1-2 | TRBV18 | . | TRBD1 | TGTGCCAGCTCTCGTCCTCCGGGACAGGGGCTGGATGGCTACACCTTC | CASSRPPGQGLDGYTF
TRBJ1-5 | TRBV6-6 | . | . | TGTGCCAGCAGTTACAGGCAGAGCGGTATCAATCAGCCCCAGCATTTT | CASSYRQSGINQPQHF
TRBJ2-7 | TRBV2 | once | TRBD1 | TGTGCCAGCAGGGACGGACAGGCCTCCTACGAGCAGTACTTC | CASRDGQASYEQYF
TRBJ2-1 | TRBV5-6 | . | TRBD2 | TGTGCCAGCAGCTCAGAACTAGCGGGAGGGCCGGGGGAGCAGTTCTTC | CASSSELAGGPGEQFF
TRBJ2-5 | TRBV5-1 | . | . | TGCGCCAGCAGCTTAGACAGAGCCTACGAGACCCAGTACTTC | CASSLDRAYETQYF
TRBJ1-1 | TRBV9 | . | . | TGTGCCAGCAGCGTAGCGGGGGGGCTGGGCACTGAAGCTTTCTTT | CASSVAGGLGTEAFF
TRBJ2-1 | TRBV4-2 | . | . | TGTGCCAGCAGTCAGGAAAGGTCCATCACTTACAATGAGCAGTTCTTC | CASSQERSITYNEQFF
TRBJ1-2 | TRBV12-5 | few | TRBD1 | TGTGCTAGTGGTTTAGACAGGGGCGCTTCCAACTATGGCTACACCTTC | CASGLDRGASNYGYTF
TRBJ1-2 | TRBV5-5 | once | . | TGTGCCAGCAGCTTCACAGGTTTTACTGATGGCTACACCTTC | CASSFTGFTDGYTF
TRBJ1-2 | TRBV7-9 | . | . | TGTGCCAGCAGCTTAGGGACCCAGAACTATGGCTACACCTTC | CASSLGTQNYGYTF
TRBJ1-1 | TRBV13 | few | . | TGTGCCAGCAGAGAGGAGGCCACTGAAGCTTTCTTT | CASREEATEAFF
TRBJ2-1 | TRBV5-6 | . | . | TGTGCCAGCAGCTTGCAGGTTCAGGGGGAGCAGTTCTTC | CASSLQVQGEQFF
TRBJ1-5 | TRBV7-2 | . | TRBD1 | TGTGCCAGCAGCCCAAGTGGGGACAGGTCGGAGCCCCAGCATTTT | CASSPSGDRSEPQHF
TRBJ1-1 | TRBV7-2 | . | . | TGTGCCAGCAGCACCCAGGGTGGGAACACTGAAGCTTTCTTT | CASSTQGGNTEAFF
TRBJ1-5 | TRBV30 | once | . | TGTGCCTGGAGTGTACCCGGTGGGGGGAATCAGCCCCAGCATTTT | CAWSVPGGGNQPQHF
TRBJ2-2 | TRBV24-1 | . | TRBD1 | TGTGCCACCAGTGCCCCGGGACAGGGGGCCTCGAACACCGGGGAGCTGTTTTTT | CATSAPGQGASNTGELFF
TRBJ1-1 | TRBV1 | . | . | TGCACCTCGCAGGTCCTTAAGCTTCCAAAGATGAACACTGAAGCTTTCTTT | CTSQVLKLPKMNTEAFF
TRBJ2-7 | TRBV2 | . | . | TGTGCCAGCAGTGGAAGGTTCGCAGGCTCCGAGCAGTACTTC | CASSGRFAGSEQYF
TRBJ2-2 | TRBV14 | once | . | TGTGCCAGCAGCCAAGGGACGTGGTACGGGGAGCTGTTTTTT | CASSQGTWYGELFF
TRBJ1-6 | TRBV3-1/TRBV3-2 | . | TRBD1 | TGTGCCAGCAGCCAAGGACAGGGTGTTGTTTCACCCCTCCACTTT | CASSQGQGVVSPLHF
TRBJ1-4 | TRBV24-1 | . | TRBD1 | TGTGCCACCAGTGACTCTGGACAGGGAGGAAAACTGTTTTTT | CATSDSGQGGKLFF
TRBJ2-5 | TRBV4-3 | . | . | TGCGCCAGCAGCCAAGCGGACGGGGAGACCCAGTACTTC | CASSQADGETQYF
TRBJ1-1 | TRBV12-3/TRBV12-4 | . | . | TGTGCCAGCAGTTTTGGGGGCACTGAAGCTTTCTTT | CASSFGGTEAFF
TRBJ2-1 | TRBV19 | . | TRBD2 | TGTGCCAGTAGTGTCTCTAGCGGGAGTAGGGTTGAGCAGTTCTTC | CASSVSSGSRVEQFF
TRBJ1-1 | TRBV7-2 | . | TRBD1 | TGTGCCAGCAGCTTCCGGACAGGAGGGACTGAAGCTTTCTTT | CASSFRTGGTEAFF
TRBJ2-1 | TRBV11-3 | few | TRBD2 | TGTGCCAGCAGCCCCCTAGCGGGGAAATACAATGAGCAGTTCTTC | CASSPLAGKYNEQFF
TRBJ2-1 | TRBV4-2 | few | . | TGTGCCAGCAGCCAAAGACCGGGAAGTCTCAATGAGCAGTTCTTC | CASSQRPGSLNEQFF
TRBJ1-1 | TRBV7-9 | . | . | TGTGCCAGCAGCTTAACGACAAATACTAACACTGAAGCTTTCTTT | CASSLTTNTNTEAFF
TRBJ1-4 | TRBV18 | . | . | TGTGCCAGCTCACCAGACTGGGGGCGGGACCTGTTTTTT | CASSPDWGRDLFF
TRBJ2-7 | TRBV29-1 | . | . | TGCAGCGTTGCCAGGAACAGGATGCCTTCCGAGCAGTACTTC | CSVARNRMPSEQYF
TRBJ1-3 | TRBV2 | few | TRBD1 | TGTGCCAGCAGAGCGACAGGGTTAAGCACCATATATTTT | CASRATGLSTIYF
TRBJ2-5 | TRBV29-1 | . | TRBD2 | TGCAGCGTTCCTGCTAGCGGTCTTTCCGGACAGACCCAGTACTTC | CSVPASGLSGQTQYF
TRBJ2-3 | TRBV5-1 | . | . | TGCGCCAGCAGCCACGCCCGCACAGATACGCAGTATTTT | CASSHARTDTQYF
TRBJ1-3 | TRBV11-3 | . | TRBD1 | TGTGCCAGCAGCTCGGGCGGACAGGGCGACAACATATATTTT | CASSSGGQGDNIYF
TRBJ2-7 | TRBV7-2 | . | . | TGTGCCAGCAGCCCGCCGCGTCCCTACGAGCAGTACTTC | CASSPPRPYEQYF
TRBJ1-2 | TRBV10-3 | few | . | TGTGCCATTTCAGGGGAATTGAGGAGCGGCTACACCTTC | CAISGELRSGYTF
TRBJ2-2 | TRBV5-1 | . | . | TGCGCCAGCAGCTTGGGGGGGACCGCCGGCACCGGGGAGCTGTTTTTT | CASSLGGTAGTGELFF
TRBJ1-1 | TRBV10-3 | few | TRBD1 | TGTGCCATCAGTGGGGGACAGGTTGCTGAAGCTTTCTTT | CAISGGQVAEAFF
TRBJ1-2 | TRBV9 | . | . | TGTGCCAGCAGCTGGGGGCCAGGGGCAGGGTCGGATGGCTACACCTTC | CASSWGPGAGSDGYTF
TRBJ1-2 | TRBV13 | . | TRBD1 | TGTGCCAGCAGCCGCAGGGACAGGGGCAACTATGGCTACACCTTC | CASSRRDRGNYGYTF
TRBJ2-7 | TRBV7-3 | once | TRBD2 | TGTGCCAGCAGCGCGAGCGGGAACCCCTACGAGCAGTACTTC | CASSASGNPYEQYF
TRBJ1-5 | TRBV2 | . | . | TGTGCCAGCTCCGATCGGACAGAAAATCAGCCCCAGCATTTT | CASSDRTENQPQHF
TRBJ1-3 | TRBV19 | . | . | TGTGCCAGTAGCTTAGACGGTACCCGGCCTGGAAACACCATATATTTT | CASSLDGTRPGNTIYF
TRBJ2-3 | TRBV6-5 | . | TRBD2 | TGTGCCAGCCTAGCGGGAGCAGGAGATACGCAGTATTTT | CASLAGAGDTQYF
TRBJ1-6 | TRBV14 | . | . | TGTGCCAGCAGCCAAGGCGCCAGGGACTCACCCCTCCACTTT | CASSQGARDSPLHF
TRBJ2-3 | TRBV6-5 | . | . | TGTGCCAGCAGCTCAGGACGGGGCGGGTCTCGTACGCAGTATTTT | CASSSGRGGSRTQYF